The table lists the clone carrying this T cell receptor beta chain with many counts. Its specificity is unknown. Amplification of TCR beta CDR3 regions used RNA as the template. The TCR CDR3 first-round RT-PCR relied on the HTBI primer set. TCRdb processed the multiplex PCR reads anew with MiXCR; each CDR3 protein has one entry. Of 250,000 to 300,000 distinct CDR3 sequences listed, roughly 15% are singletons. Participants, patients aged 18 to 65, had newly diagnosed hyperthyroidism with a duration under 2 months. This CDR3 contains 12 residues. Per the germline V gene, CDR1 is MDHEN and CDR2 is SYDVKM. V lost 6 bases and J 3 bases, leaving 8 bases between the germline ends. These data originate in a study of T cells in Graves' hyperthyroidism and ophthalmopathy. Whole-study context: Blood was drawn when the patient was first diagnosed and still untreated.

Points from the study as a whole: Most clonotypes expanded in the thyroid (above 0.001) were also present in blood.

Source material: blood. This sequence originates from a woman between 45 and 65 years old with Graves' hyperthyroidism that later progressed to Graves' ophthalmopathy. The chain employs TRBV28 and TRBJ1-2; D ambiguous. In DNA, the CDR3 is TGTGCCAGCAGCGTGCCGCACTATGGCTACACCTTC. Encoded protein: CASSVPHYGYTF.